This T cell receptor beta chain was sequenced in a study of OX40 agonist ivuxolimab in advanced cancers. Study details: Partial responses were recorded for three patients, including one with hepatocellular carcinoma and two with cutaneous melanoma.

TCRdb's table, derived via immunoSEQ multiplex PCR, lists solely in-frame clones and lacks some. This table holds fewer than 55,000 clones, about 81% found once. With regard to this clone: Its specificity is unknown.

Whole-study findings and limits: Low clonal expansion, among the lowest seen, marked partial responders at 0.1-3.0 mg/kg. The authors also found low normalized T-cell clonal expansion in some nonresponders. The study observed clonal expansion of CD4+ and CD8+ blood T cells by week 6 at 0.1 to 3.0 mg/kg.

The clonotype was recovered from an adult with an advanced solid tumor such as melanoma, head and neck, liver or kidney cancer. This specimen was CD4+ or CD8+ T cells sorted from blood, taken in a trial of the OX40 agonist ivuxolimab.

The CDR3, as DNA: TGCGCCAGCGGACCCCCGTCTGCTCAAGGGGCGGGGGGAACTGAAGCTTTCTTT. Protein product: CASGPPSAQGAGGTEAFF. This sequence joins TRBV5-1 and TRBJ1-1; tentative D call: TRBD1 (5 bases). The CDR3 consists of 18 residues. Germline V lookup: CDR1 SGHRS, CDR2 YFSETQ. The V end was cut by 7 bases, the J end by 5 bases, with 30 bases between.